The 27 T cell receptor beta chains given below trace back to one sample, sequenced in a study of blood T cell repertoires in COVID-19. TCRdb's copy holds only in-frame clones and misses some; the assay was immunoSEQ multiplex PCR. Altogether about 110,000 clones are present, 70% to 85% being singletons, with the ten largest covering 0.65% to 0.95%. The sample consisted of peripheral blood. The origin of the receptors is a human donor with acute or convalescent COVID-19. The donor label of this sample is uncertain.

The CDR3 DNA is TGTGCCAGCAATGTAAAGGACAGGGCATTCTCCTACAATGAGCAGTTCTTC. It specifies CASNVKDRAFSYNEQFF. This rearrangement joins TRBV11-2 to TRBJ2-1; 8 bases map to TRBD1. There are 17 residues in the CDR3. The germline V gene has CDR1 SGHAT and CDR2 FQNNGV. The trim removed 7 bases at V and 0 bases at J, leaving 11 bases unmatched.

This rearrangement joins TRBV6-1 to TRBJ2-7, with TRBD2 matching 16 bases. The germline V gene encodes CDR1 MNHNS and CDR2 SASEGT. V lost 4 bases, J lost 1 base, and 1 base stayed unmatched. The CDR3 has 16 amino acids. CDR3 in DNA: TGTGCCAGCAGTGTGGGACTAGCGGGGGGGTCCTACGAGCAGTACTTC. Translating gives CASSVGLAGGSYEQYF.

The table lists this clone with a count of one. The chain has TRBV18 and TRBJ1-2; no clear D. This CDR3 is 15 amino acids long. V dropped 6 bases and J dropped 4 bases, with 18 bases sitting between them. Germline CDR1 reads KGHSH; CDR2 reads LQKENI. CDR3 residues: CASSNTGGEIYGYTF. The CDR3 DNA follows: TGTGCCAGCTCTAATACGGGAGGTGAAATCTATGGCTACACCTTC. The full variable domain, with the rest looked up from reference TRBV18 and TRBJ1-2, is NAGVMQNPRHLVRRRGQEARLRCSPMKGHSHVYWYRQLPEEGLKFMVYLQKENIIDESGMPKERFSAEFPKEGPSILRIQQVVRGDSAAYFCASSNTGGEIYGYTFGSGTRLTVV.

Only a few counts were recorded for this clone. The chain recombines TRBV7-9 with TRBJ2-5; D possibly corresponds to TRBD2 (7 bases). The germline gives CDR1 SEHNR, CDR2 FQNEAQ (reference sequence). The CDR3 extends over 17 amino acids. The V end lost 5 bases, the J end lost 4 bases, and 23 bases lay between the germline ends. The CDR3 region has the DNA TGTGCCAGCAGCCGATCTTTGGGGAGGGGGGTCTCAGAGACCCAGTACTTC. It is translated as CASSRSLGRGVSETQYF.

This clone was observed a handful of times. V and J are TRBV6-5 and TRBJ1-6, with 7 bases fitting TRBD1. The V segment lost 2 bases and the J segment 10 bases; nucleotides outside the gene matches: 8. The CDR3 contains 15 residues. Germline V gene lookup returns CDR1 MNHEY and CDR2 SVGAGI. CDR3 sequence reads: CASSYEGAASSPLHF. The CDR3 DNA reads TGTGCCAGCAGTTACGAGGGGGCGGCATCCTCACCCCTCCACTTT.

This clone was seen a few times. CDR3 residues: CASMGGDTEAFF. The CDR3 nucleotides read TGTGCCAGCATGGGGGGGGACACTGAAGCTTTCTTT. This rearrangement joins TRBV2 to TRBJ1-1, with D possibly matching TRBD1 (5 bases). V was pared by 7 bases and J by 3 bases, with 9 bases between. Germline V gene data show CDR1 as SNHLY and CDR2 as FYNNEI. This CDR3 contains 12 residues.

The chain couples TRBV14 to TRBJ1-1; 9 bases agree with TRBD1. J was trimmed by 11 bases and V by 1 base; bases with no gene match: 8. The germline CDR1 and CDR2 sequences are SGHDN and FVKESK. CDR3 length: 14 amino acids. In DNA form, the CDR3 reads TGTGCCAGCAGCCAAGCAGGACAGGGGATACGCGCTTTCTTT. It encodes CASSQAGQGIRAFF.

The chain links TRBV10-2 to TRBJ1-5; D is undetermined. The ends were cut back, 2 bases at V and 5 bases at J, with 10 bases in the middle. The length of the CDR3 is 14 residues. CDR1 WSHSY and CDR2 SAAADI come from the germline V gene. The CDR3: CASSERGLYQPQHF. The CDR3 nucleotides are TGCGCCAGCAGTGAGCGAGGGCTTTATCAGCCCCAGCATTTT.

The rearrangement uses TRBV7-6 and TRBJ2-2; D might be TRBD2 (5 bases). The germline CDR1 and CDR2 sequences are SGHVS and FNYEAQ. Trimming took 1 base from V and 4 from J, leaving 10 bases between them. This CDR3 comprises 15 residues. The CDR3 region is CASSLDGVSTGELFF. DNA of the CDR3: TGTGCCAGCAGCTTAGACGGGGTTTCCACCGGGGAGCTGTTTTTT.

The chain uses TRBV2 and TRBJ2-1; TRBD2 might be the D (5 bases). Trimming took 6 bases from V and 5 from J, leaving 17 bases between them. CDR3 length: 15 amino acids. Germline CDR1 and CDR2: SNHLY and FYNNEI. The CDR3 DNA reads TGTGCCAGCAGCGTCCTTCGGGGAGTGAACAATGAGCAGTTCTTC. It is translated as CASSVLRGVNNEQFF.

The V gene is TRBV2, the J gene TRBJ1-1; D unclear. V lost 6 bases and J lost 1, with 21 bases in between. CDR1 and CDR2 (germline): SNHLY, FYNNEI. CDR3 length: 17 residues. The CDR3 here is CASSTGLMRRTNTEAFF. The DNA for the CDR3 is TGTGCCAGCAGCACCGGATTAATGAGGCGAACGAACACTGAAGCTTTCTTT.

The chain is built from TRBV9 and TRBJ2-3; no reliable D call. Trimming pared 0 bases from V and 9 bases from J, leaving 8 bases between. This CDR3 comprises 12 residues. Germline values: CDR1 SGDLS, CDR2 YYNGEE. The chain's CDR3 is CASSVDFVTQYF. The DNA for the CDR3 is TGTGCCAGCAGCGTAGATTTTGTAACGCAGTATTTT.

This clone was counted once. This chain joins TRBV7-2 and TRBJ1-3; possibly TRBD1 for D (5 bases). V was pared by 6 bases and J by 0 bases, with 9 bases between. Germline CDR1 reads SGHTA; CDR2 reads FQGNSA. The CDR3 has 14 residues. The CDR3 DNA follows: TGTGCCAGCAGATCTACAGGCTCTGGAAACACCATATATTTT. Translated: CASRSTGSGNTIYF. The variable domain in full, completed from reference TRBV7-2 and TRBJ1-3, reads GAGVSQSPSNKVTEKGKDVELRCDPISGHTALYWYRQSLGQGLEFLIYFQGNSAPDKSGLPSDRFSAERTGGSVSTLTIQRTQQEDSAVYLCASRSTGSGNTIYFGEGSWLTVV.

The chain joins TRBV5-4 to TRBJ2-1, with TRBD2 matching 11 bases. The germline gives CDR1 SGHNT, CDR2 YYREEE (reference sequence). CDR3 size: 14 residues. V gave up 4 bases and J gave up 10 bases; unmatched junction bases: 7. The CDR3 nucleotides read TGTGCCAGCAGCGCCCTAGCTAGCGGGGGGGAGCAGTTCTTC. This translates into CASSALASGGEQFF. Complete variable domain (other parts from reference TRBV5-4 and TRBJ2-1): ETGVTQSPTHLIKTRGQQVTLRCSSQSGHNTVSWYQQALGQGPQFIFQYYREEENGRGNFPPRFSGLQFPNYSSELNVNALELDDSALYLCASSALASGGEQFFGPGTRLTVL.

In this sample, this clone turned up a few times. V usage is TRBV5-1 and J usage is TRBJ2-5, with D possibly matching TRBD2 (5 bases). The CDR3 is 19 amino acids. Germline lookup yields CDR1 SGHRS and CDR2 YFSETQ. Between the trimmed V and J ends, which lost 3 bases and 2 bases, there was a span of 26 bases. The CDR3 sequence is CASSYRPGGPLSEQETQYF. CDR3 DNA sequence: TGCGCCAGCAGCTATCGACCAGGAGGACCATTAAGCGAACAAGAGACCCAGTACTTC.

The J gene is TRBJ1-1, the V gene TRBV6-6, with 9 bases matching TRBD1. The germline V gene has CDR1 MNHNY and CDR2 SVGAGI (reference sequence). Trimming cost V 7 bases and J 5 bases; bases outside gene matches: 2. This CDR3 contains 12 residues. The CDR3 loop is CASTDRGTEAFF. Here the CDR3 DNA reads TGTGCCAGCACCGACAGGGGGACTGAAGCTTTCTTT.

Here the CDR3 DNA reads TGTGCCAGCAGCAAGGGGGGACAGGAAGATACGCAGTATTTT. It codes for CASSKGGQEDTQYF. The chain uses TRBV9 and TRBJ2-3; TRBD1 agrees at 8 bases. The CDR3 sequence is 14 residues long. Per the germline V gene, CDR1 is SGDLS and CDR2 is YYNGEE. The trim removed 4 bases at V and 5 bases at J, leaving 6 bases unmatched.

The chain joins TRBV24-1 to TRBJ1-2; 8 bases match TRBD1. The V gene's germline CDR1 is KGHDR and CDR2 SFDVKD. This CDR3 spans 14 amino acids. The V and J ends lost 7 bases and 6 bases, in that order; junction bases with no gene match: 9. The CDR3 sequence is CATRGGQEFDGYTF. The CDR3 DNA sequence: TGTGCCACCAGAGGGGGACAGGAATTTGATGGCTACACCTTC.

The V call is TRBV24-1, the J call TRBJ2-1; 7 nucleotides line up with TRBD1. The CDR3 sequence is 16 residues long. With V trimmed by 1 base and J by 9 bases, 11 bases remained unmatched. Germline V lookup: CDR1 KGHDR, CDR2 SFDVKD. CDR3 protein: CATSDFGPTGRIEQFF. In nucleotides, the CDR3 is TGTGCCACCAGTGATTTCGGACCGACAGGGAGAATTGAGCAGTTCTTC.

The chain combines TRBV19 with TRBJ1-5, with D tentatively TRBD1 (6 bases). Germline V gene sequence: CDR1 LNHDA, CDR2 SQIVND (reference sequence). The CDR3 is 15 residues long. V was clipped by 2 bases and J by 6 bases, with 14 bases between them. The CDR3 region is CASSITGSIGQPQHF. The CDR3 bases are TGTGCCAGTAGTATAACAGGGAGTATTGGTCAGCCCCAGCATTTT.

V is TRBV5-1 and J is TRBJ2-3, with 7 bases identical to TRBD1. V dropped 2 bases and J dropped 1; count of bases not matched to a gene: 4. Germline V gives CDR1 SGHRS, CDR2 YFSETQ. The CDR3 runs 15 residues. CDR3 sequence reads: CASSLTGTGTDTQYF. The CDR3 DNA reads TGCGCCAGCAGCTTAACCGGGACAGGCACAGATACGCAGTATTTT. Based on the CDR3 plus reference TRBV5-1 and TRBJ2-3, the full variable domain is KAGVTQTPRYLIKTRGQQVTLSCSPISGHRSVSWYQQTPGQGLQFLFEYFSETQRNKGNFPGRFSGRQFSNSRSEMNVSTLELGDSALYLCASSLTGTGTDTQYFGPGTRLTVL.

In its sample, this clone was seen many times. J is TRBJ2-1 and V is TRBV19; D may be TRBD1 (5 bases). Trimming took off 7 bases at V and 1 base at J, with 14 bases between the two ends. Germline V lookup: CDR1 LNHDA, CDR2 SQIVND (reference sequence). The CDR3 covers 15 residues. The CDR3 nucleotides read TGTGCCAGTACCTCCTGGGGCTTATCCTACAATGAGCAGTTCTTC. Protein: CASTSWGLSYNEQFF. Combining the CDR3 with reference TRBV19 and TRBJ2-1 gives the whole variable domain DGGITQSPKYLFRKEGQNVTLSCEQNLNHDAMYWYRQDPGQGLRLIYYSQIVNDFQKGDIAEGYSVSREKKESFPLTVTSAQKNPTAFYLCASTSWGLSYNEQFFGPGTRLTVL.

This clone was counted only a few times. This rearrangement joins TRBV6-1 to TRBJ1-6, with D maybe TRBD1 (6 bases). This CDR3 spans 20 amino acids. Germline V gene lookup returns CDR1 MNHNS and CDR2 SASEGT. Trimming removed 2 bases at V and 11 bases at J, with 31 bases between. CDR3 protein: CASSESWGIGRGRDKTPLHF. CDR3 bases: TGTGCCAGCAGTGAAAGTTGGGGGATCGGCAGGGGCCGAGATAAAACACCCCTCCACTTT.

The V call is TRBV27, the J call TRBJ1-2; D is unresolved. V shed 5 bases and J shed 1 base, with 8 bases lying between them. Germline assignment: CDR1 MNHEY and CDR2 SMNVEV (reference sequence). The CDR3 is 13 amino acids. The CDR3 here is CASSLTYNYGYTF. DNA for the CDR3: TGTGCCAGCAGTCTAACCTATAACTATGGCTACACCTTC.

This chain joins TRBV5-1 and TRBJ1-1, with 7 bases identical to TRBD1. This CDR3 has 15 residues. Germline loops: CDR1 SGHRS, CDR2 YFSETQ. The V segment lost 0 bases and the J segment 6 bases; nucleotides outside the gene matches: 8. CDR3 residues: CASSLVLGGWSEAFF. The CDR3 DNA sequence: TGCGCCAGCAGCTTGGTGTTAGGGGGCTGGTCTGAAGCTTTCTTT.

The chain employs TRBV5-8 and TRBJ2-2; perhaps TRBD1 as D (5 bases). V gave up 4 bases and J gave up 2 bases, with 15 bases separating them. The CDR3 consists of 16 residues. The germline CDR1 and CDR2 sequences are SGHTS and YDEGEE. This CDR3 is CASSTWTNLNTGELFF. As DNA, the CDR3 is TGTGCCAGCAGCACTTGGACAAACCTAAACACCGGGGAGCTGTTTTTT.

V gene TRBV11-2 combines with J gene TRBJ2-3; TRBD2 matches at 9 bases. Trimming cost V 1 base and J 3 bases; bases outside gene matches: 8. Germline V gives CDR1 SGHAT, CDR2 FQNNGV. The CDR3 consists of 17 residues. For the CDR3, the DNA is TGTGCCAGCAGCTTAGGGGCAGCGGGGGGCCGTACAGATACGCAGTATTTT. It encodes CASSLGAAGGRTDTQYF. The variable domain in full, completed from reference TRBV11-2 and TRBJ2-3, reads EAGVAQSPRYKIIEKRQSVAFWCNPISGHATLYWYQQILGQGPKLLIQFQNNGVVDDSQLPKDRFSAERLKGVDSTLKIQPAKLEDSAVYLCASSLGAAGGRTDTQYFGPGTRLTVL.